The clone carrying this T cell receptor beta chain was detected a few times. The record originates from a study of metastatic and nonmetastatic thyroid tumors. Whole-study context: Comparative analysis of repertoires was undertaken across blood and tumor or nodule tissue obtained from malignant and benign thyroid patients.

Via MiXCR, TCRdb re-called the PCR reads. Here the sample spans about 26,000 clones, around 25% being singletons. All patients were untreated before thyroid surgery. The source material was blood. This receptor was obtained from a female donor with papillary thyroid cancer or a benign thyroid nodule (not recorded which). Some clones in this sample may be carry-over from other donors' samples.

CDR3 bases: TGTGCCAGCAGCCCCGAGGGTCTTGATGAGCAGTTCTTC. It translates to CASSPEGLDEQFF. This sequence joins TRBV13 and TRBJ2-1, with TRBD2 as a possible D gene (5 bases). This CDR3 region has 13 residues. Germline V lookup: CDR1 PRHDT, CDR2 FYEKMQ (reference sequence). Deletions cut 5 bases from V and 8 bases from J, with 13 bases between.